This T cell receptor beta chain was sequenced for a study of T cell repertoires in cytomegalovirus infection. Findings and caveats of the study: Clonotypes of TCR beta that were HLA-C-restricted and CMV-specific dominated the ex vivo response.

TCRdb recomputed calls from the reads with MiXCR, one row per CDR3 protein. The data contain around 300,000 distinct CDR3 sequences, about a quarter of them singletons. As for this clonotype: Its antigen is not identified.

This sequence was found in a human donor in good health (CMV status not recorded). Some clones in this sample may be carry-over from other donors' samples. The sequenced material came from PBMCs.

The CDR3 is CASSPSRITEAFF. CDR3 DNA sequence: TGTGCCAGCAGCCCTAGCCGGATCACTGAAGCTTTCTTT. This chain joins TRBV7-2 and TRBJ1-1; D is unresolved. Germline V gene lookup returns CDR1 SGHTA and CDR2 FQGNSA. V was cut by 5 bases and J by 4 bases, with 11 bases left in between. The CDR3 is 13 residues long.